This T cell receptor beta chain was documented in a study of blood T cell repertoires in COVID-19. CDR3 length: 15 amino acids. Trimming pared 3 bases from V and 4 bases from J, leaving 16 bases between. Germline values: CDR1 SGHDT, CDR2 YYEEEE. Per the authors' pipeline: It was from reference gene primer amplification that nucleated cell counts were estimated. Sequenced by immunoSEQ multiplex PCR; TCRdb stores in-frame clones only, minus some. For V, J and clone size, that table is used; D and trimming come from the DNA. Of 80,000 to 100,000 clones in the sample, more than 70% are singletons; the top ten hold over 20%.

This sequence originates from a woman of 80 years or more in a cohort sampled during active or convalescent COVID-19. J is TRBJ1-2 and V is TRBV5-6; D may be TRBD1 (5 bases). Material for sequencing was peripheral blood. In nucleotides, the CDR3 is TGTGCCAGCAGCTCCCAGGGTTTTGCCCCCTATGGCTACACCTTC. Amino acids: CASSSQGFAPYGYTF.